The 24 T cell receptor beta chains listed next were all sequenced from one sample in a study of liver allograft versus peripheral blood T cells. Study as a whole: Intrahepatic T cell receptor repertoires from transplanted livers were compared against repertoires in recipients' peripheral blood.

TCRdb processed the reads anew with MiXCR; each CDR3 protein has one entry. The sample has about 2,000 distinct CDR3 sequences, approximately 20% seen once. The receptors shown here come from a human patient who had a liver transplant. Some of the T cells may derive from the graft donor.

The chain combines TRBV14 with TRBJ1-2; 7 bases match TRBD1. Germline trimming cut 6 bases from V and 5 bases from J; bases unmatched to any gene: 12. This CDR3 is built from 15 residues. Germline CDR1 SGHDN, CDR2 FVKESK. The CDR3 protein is CASRATGQTFYGYTF. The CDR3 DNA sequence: TGTGCCAGCAGGGCAACGGGACAGACCTTTTATGGCTACACCTTC.

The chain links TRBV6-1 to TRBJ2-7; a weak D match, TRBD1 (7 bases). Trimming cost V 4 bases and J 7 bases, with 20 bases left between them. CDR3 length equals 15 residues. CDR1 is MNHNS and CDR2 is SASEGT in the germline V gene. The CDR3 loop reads CASSGMRGRDREQYF. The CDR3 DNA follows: TGTGCCAGCAGTGGTATGAGGGGGCGGGATCGGGAGCAGTACTTC.

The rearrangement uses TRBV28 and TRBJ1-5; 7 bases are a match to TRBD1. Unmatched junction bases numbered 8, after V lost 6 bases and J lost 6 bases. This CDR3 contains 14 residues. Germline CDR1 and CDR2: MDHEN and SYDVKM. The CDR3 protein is CASSNPRGLQPQHF. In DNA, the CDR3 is TGTGCCAGCAGCAACCCTAGGGGGCTTCAGCCCCAGCATTTT.

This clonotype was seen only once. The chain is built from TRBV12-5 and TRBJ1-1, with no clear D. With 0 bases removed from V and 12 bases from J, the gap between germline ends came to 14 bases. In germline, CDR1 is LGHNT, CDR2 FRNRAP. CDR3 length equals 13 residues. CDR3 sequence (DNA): TGTGCTAGTGGTTTGGTACCCCGCGGAAAGCCTTTCTTT. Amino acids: CASGLVPRGKPFF.

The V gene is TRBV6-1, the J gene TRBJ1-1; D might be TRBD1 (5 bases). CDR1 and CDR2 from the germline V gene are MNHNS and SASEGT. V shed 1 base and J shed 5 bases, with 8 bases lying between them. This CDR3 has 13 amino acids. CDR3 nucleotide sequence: TGTGCCAGCAGTGAAGAGGGGCATACTGAAGCTTTCTTT. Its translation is CASSEEGHTEAFF.

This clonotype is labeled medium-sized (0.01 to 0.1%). The DNA for the CDR3 is TGTGCCAGTAGTTCGTTAGGGGGCTGGTACACTGAAGCTTTCTTT. It encodes CASSSLGGWYTEAFF. This chain joins TRBV19 and TRBJ1-1, with 7 nucleotides matching TRBD1. This CDR3 is 15 amino acids long. The junction had 9 bases not matched to a gene; V was cut back by 5 bases and J by 3 bases. Germline-derived CDR1 and CDR2 are LNHDA and SQIVND (reference sequence).

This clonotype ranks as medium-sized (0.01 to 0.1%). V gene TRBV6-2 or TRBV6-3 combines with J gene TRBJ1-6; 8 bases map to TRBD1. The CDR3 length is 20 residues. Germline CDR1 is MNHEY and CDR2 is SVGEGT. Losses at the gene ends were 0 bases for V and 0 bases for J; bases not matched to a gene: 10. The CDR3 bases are TGTGCCAGCAGTTACTCGACGGCAGGGGGCCGTAGCTCCTATAATTCACCCCTCCACTTT. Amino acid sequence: CASSYSTAGGRSSYNSPLHF.

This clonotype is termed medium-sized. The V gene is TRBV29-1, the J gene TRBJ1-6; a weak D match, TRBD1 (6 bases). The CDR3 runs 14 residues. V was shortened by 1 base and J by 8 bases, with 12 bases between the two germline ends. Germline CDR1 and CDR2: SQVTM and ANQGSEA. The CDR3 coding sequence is TGCAGCGTTGAAGTTCCAGGGGCAGATTCACCCCTCCACTTT. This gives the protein CSVEVPGADSPLHF.

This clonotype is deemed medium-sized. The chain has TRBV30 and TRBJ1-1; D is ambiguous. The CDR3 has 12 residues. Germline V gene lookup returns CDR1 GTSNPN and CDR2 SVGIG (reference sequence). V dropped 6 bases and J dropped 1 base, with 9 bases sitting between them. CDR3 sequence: CACLQQNTEAFF. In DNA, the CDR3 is TGTGCCTGCTTACAACAGAACACTGAAGCTTTCTTT.

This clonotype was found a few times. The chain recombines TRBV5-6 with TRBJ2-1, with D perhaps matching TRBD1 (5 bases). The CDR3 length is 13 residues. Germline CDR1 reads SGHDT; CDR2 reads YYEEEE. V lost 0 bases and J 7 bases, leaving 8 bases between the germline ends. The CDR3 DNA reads TGTGCCAGCAGCTTGGGGGGCCGTAATGAGCAGTTCTTC. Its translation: CASSLGGRNEQFF. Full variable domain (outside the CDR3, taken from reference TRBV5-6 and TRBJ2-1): DAGVTQSPTHLIKTRGQQVTLRCSPKSGHDTVSWYQQALGQGPQFIFQYYEEEERQRGNFPDRFSGHQFPNYSSELNVNALLLGDSALYLCASSLGGRNEQFFGPGTRLTVL.

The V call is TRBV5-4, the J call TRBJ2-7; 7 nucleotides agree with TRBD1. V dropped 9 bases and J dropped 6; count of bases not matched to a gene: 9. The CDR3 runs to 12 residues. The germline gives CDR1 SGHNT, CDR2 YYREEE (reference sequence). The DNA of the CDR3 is TGTGCCATATGGGACAGCCCCGGCGAGCAGTACTTC. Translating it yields CAIWDSPGEQYF.

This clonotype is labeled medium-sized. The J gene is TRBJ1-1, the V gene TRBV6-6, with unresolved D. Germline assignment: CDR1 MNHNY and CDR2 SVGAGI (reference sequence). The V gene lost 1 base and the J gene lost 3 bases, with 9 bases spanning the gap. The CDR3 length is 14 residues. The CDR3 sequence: CASSYWPGDTEAFF. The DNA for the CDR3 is TGTGCCAGCAGTTACTGGCCGGGAGACACTGAAGCTTTCTTT.

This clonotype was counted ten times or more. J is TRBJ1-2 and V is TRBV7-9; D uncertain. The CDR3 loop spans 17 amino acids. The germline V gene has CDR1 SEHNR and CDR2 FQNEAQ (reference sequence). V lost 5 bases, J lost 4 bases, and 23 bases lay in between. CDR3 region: CASSPPGTAELTYGYTF. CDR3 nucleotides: TGTGCCAGCAGCCCACCGGGTACGGCAGAGCTAACCTATGGCTACACCTTC.

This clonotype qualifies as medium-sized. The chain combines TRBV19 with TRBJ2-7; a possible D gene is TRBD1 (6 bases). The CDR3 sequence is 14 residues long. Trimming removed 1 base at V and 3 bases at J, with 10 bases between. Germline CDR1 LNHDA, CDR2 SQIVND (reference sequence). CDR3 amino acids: CASSIGPGVYEQYF. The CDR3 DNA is TGTGCCAGTAGTATAGGCCCAGGGGTCTACGAGCAGTACTTC.

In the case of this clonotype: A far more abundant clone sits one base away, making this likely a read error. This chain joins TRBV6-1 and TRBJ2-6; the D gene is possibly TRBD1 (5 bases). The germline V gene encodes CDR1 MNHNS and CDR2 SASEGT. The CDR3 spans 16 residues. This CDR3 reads CASSEGWSSGADVLTF. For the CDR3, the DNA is TGTGCCAGCAGTGAGGGCTGGAGCTCTGGGGCCGACGTCCTGACTTTC.

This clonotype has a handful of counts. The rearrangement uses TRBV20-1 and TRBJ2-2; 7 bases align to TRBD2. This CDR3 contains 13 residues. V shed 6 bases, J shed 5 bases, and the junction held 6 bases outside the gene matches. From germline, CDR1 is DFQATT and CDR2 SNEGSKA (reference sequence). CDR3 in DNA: TGCAGTGCCGATCGTAGCGGGACCGGGGAGCTGTTTTTT. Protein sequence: CSADRSGTGELFF.

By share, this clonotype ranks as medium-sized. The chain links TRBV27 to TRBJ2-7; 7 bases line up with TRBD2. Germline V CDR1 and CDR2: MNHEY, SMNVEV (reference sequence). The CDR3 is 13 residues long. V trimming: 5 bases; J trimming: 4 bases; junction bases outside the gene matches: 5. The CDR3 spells CASSTRERYEQYF. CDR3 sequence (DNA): TGTGCCAGCAGTACGCGGGAGAGGTACGAGCAGTACTTC.

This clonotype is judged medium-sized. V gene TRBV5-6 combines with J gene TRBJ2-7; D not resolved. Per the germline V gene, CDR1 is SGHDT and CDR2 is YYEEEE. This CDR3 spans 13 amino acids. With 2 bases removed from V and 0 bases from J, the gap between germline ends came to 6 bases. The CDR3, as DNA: TGTGCCAGCAGCTTCTCGGGCTCCTACGAGCAGTACTTC. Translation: CASSFSGSYEQYF. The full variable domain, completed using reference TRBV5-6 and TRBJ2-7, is DAGVTQSPTHLIKTRGQQVTLRCSPKSGHDTVSWYQQALGQGPQFIFQYYEEEERQRGNFPDRFSGHQFPNYSSELNVNALLLGDSALYLCASSFSGSYEQYFGPGTRLTVT.

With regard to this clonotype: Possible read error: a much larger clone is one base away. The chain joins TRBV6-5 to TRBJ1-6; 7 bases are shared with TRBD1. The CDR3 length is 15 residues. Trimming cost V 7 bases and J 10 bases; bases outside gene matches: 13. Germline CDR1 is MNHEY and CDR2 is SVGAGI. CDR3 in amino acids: CASNVGTAPRSPLHF. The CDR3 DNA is TGTGCCAGCAACGTAGGGACAGCACCCCGCTCACCCCTCCACTTT.

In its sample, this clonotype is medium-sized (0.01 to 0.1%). DNA for the CDR3: TGCAGCGGGGGGTCGGATTCATATGGCTACACCTTC. It is translated as CSGGSDSYGYTF. V and J are TRBV29-1 and TRBJ1-2, with D perhaps matching TRBD1 (5 bases). The germline CDR1 and CDR2 sequences are SQVTM and ANQGSEA. The CDR3 has 12 residues. The V end lost 7 bases, the J end lost 5 bases, and 14 bases lay between the germline ends.

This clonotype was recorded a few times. The CDR3 nucleotides read TGTGCCAGCAGCTCTTTATCAGCTGGAAACACCATATATTTT. Translating it yields CASSSLSAGNTIYF. The chain employs TRBV27 and TRBJ1-3; no firm D call. This CDR3 spans 14 amino acids. V lost 6 bases and J 2 bases, leaving 11 bases between the germline ends. Germline V gives CDR1 MNHEY, CDR2 SMNVEV (reference sequence).

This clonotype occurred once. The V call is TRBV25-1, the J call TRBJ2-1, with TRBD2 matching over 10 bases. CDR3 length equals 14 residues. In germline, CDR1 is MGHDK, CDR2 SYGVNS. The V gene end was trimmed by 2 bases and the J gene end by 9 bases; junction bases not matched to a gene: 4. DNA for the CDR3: TGTGCCAGCAGTGAAAGCGGGAGGGCCGTTGAGCAGTTCTTC. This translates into CASSESGRAVEQFF. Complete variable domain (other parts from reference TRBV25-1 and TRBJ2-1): EADIYQTPRYLVIGTGKKITLECSQTMGHDKMYWYQQDPGMELHLIHYSYGVNSTEKGDLSSESTVSRIRTEHFPLTLESARPSHTSQYLCASSESGRAVEQFFGPGTRLTVL.

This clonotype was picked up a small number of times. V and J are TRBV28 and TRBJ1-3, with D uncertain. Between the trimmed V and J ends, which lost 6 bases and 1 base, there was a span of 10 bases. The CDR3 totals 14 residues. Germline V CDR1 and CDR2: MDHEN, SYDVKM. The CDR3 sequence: CASSTEDSGNTIYF. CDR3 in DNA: TGTGCCAGCAGCACTGAGGATTCTGGAAACACCATATATTTT.

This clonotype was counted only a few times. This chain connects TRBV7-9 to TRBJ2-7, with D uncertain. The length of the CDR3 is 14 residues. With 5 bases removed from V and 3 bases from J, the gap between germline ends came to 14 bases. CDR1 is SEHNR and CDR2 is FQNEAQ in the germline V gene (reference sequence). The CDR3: CASSPGYSFYEQYF. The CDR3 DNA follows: TGTGCCAGCAGCCCCGGGTACTCGTTCTACGAGCAGTACTTC.